This is a list of T cell receptor beta chains from one sample in a study of blood T cell repertoires in COVID-19. Here immunoSEQ multiplex PCR was the method, and the copy in TCRdb shows in-frame clones only, minus some. The sample lists around 250,000 clones, about 89% occurring once. Material: PBMCs or T cells enriched from blood (not recorded which). The receptor source for this set is a human donor in a cohort exposed to, infected with or recovered from COVID-19 (not recorded which). The donor label of this sample is uncertain. Each CDR3 is given with its conserved first and last residue. The size entry is marked missing in some rows and otherwise reads once, few, many or a size class.

v_call clone_size cdr3_aa
TRBV11-2 . CASSPSEAYEQYF
TRBV5-1 once CASRIRLAGPRDEQFF
TRBV7-6 . CASSSQSNNEQFF
TRBV30 . CAWSVPDRVMGEAFF
TRBV19 . CASSTSDRFTLETNEKLFF
TRBV30 . CAWSPGSYNEQFF
TRBV30 . CAWSPVNTEAFF
TRBV5-1 . CASSPGTSGGAAIYNEQFF
TRBV2 . CAIEDDYEQYF
TRBV5-1 . CASSLAGREETQYF
TRBV4-1 once CASSQGSRNEQFF
TRBV29-1 . CSVEPGRNEQFF
TRBV7-9 . CASSSLGHDSYEQYF
TRBV5-1 . CASSLLEGTGITGELFF
TRBV5-1 . CASSLVGGRSEQYF
TRBV30 . CAWSVRGGNEQFF
TRBV25-1 . CASSEGTGPYEQYF
TRBV7-8 . CASSSQGATNEKLFF
TRBV10-3 . CAISEGWGHTEAFF
TRBV19 . CASSMGGNNEQFF
TRBV1 once CVRDRVSGGYTF
TRBV5-1 . CASSLGGQGARRSPLHF
TRBV7-9 . CASSLRSDRANYGYTF
TRBV5-1 . CASSLTSGGIRDTQYF
TRBV7-2 . CASSPLPGQYTYEQYF
TRBV5-1 . CASSPVGGQSLETQYF
TRBV2 . CAGSGPTGNTGELFF
TRBV4-3 . CASSQDYRGLNTEAFF
TRBV2 . CASRGGTVGFEQYF
TRBV5-1 few CASSLGDSGNTIYF
TRBV6-6 few CASSPLEGATYEQYF
TRBV3-1/TRBV3-2 . CASSQDRWRVAAEQYF
TRBV9 . CASSDHPGQGAEGYTF
TRBV19 . CASSIGTVAGELFF
TRBV6-5 . CASAPDREGSPLHF